The 3 T cell receptor beta chains below come from one sample, sequenced in a study of blood T cell repertoires in COVID-19. Sequencing was performed with immunoSEQ multiplex PCR; in TCRdb, only in-frame clones are kept and a portion is missing. The sample holds about 110,000 clones, 65% to 90% seen once. Source material: peripheral blood. The receptors derive from an elderly woman with active or convalescent COVID-19.

The rearrangement joins TRBV10-3 to TRBJ2-5; 10 nucleotides match TRBD1. The CDR3 covers 14 residues. CDR1 is ENHRY and CDR2 is SYGVKD in the germline V gene. The trim removed 5 bases at V and 5 bases at J, leaving 5 bases unmatched. The CDR3 here is CAISTTGGVETQYF. CDR3 in DNA: TGTGCCATCAGTACGACAGGGGGCGTGGAGACCCAGTACTTC.

The chain recombines TRBV28 with TRBJ2-7, with D unclear. V lost 8 bases, J lost 0 bases, and 5 bases lay in between. CDR3 length: 11 residues. In germline, CDR1 is MDHEN, CDR2 SYDVKM. The CDR3 DNA sequence: TGTGCCAGCTCGGTCTCCTACGAGCAGTACTTC. Residues: CASSVSYEQYF.

The chain employs TRBV28 and TRBJ1-2; D gene unclear. Germline V gene data show CDR1 as MDHEN and CDR2 as SYDVKM. The CDR3 runs to 13 residues. V was shortened by 5 bases and J by 0 bases, with 7 bases between the two germline ends. The CDR3 spells CASSRTTNYGYTF. DNA of the CDR3: TGTGCCAGCAGTCGAACTACTAACTATGGCTACACCTTC.